The source of this T cell receptor (beta chain) is a study of early T cells in non-severe SARS-CoV-2 infection (dated by TCRdb to the early 2020s). Regarding the complete study: Bulk RNA from unsorted whole blood was used for TCR sequencing, so alpha and beta chains could not be paired. The study at large found these results: VDJdb matching was skewed toward anti-spike CD8 responses and likely underestimated virus-specific expansions, missing private and CD4 specificities.

The sample holds many counts of this clonotype. Which antigen it targets is not known. Base qualities were left out, and no much larger clone turns up one base away. Receptor amplification or capture employed 5' RACE. Reads for this sample came from a NextSeq 500. Unique molecular identifiers were attached to individual cDNA molecules in the TCR library protocol so that sequencing error and PCR bias could be corrected. TCR alpha and beta chains were both sequenced, and the abundances of alpha and beta sequences in each sample were closely correlated with each other. The authors processed their data as follows. V gene, J gene and CDR3 annotation of TCR sequences was performed with Decombinator V4. TCRs were defined as expanded if a significant change between any two time points was detected under a Poisson model with p below 0.0001. TCR abundances were normalised to the total number of TCRs sequenced per sample and were expressed as counts per million. VDJdb, accessed on 1 November 2021, was searched for TCRs annotated for CMV, EBV and SARS-CoV-2, and TCRs annotated for more than one antigen were excluded. The raw public data were reprocessed by TCRdb itself: fastp quality trimming at Q25, MiXCR clonotype calling, in-frame beta chains only. CDR3 protein sequences are deduplicated, and each keeps its most common genes and DNA. In this record, the V and J calls reflect TCRdb's handling and not the investigators' own analysis. For this sample there are some 50,000 distinct CDR3 sequences; 10% appear just once. The ten most abundant clones make up roughly 4.8% of the sample.

This was a case-control study nested in a cohort of healthcare workers in London, UK, who had nasopharyngeal swab PCR tests and blood samples taken every week. Healthcare workers were enrolled in the week of the UK lockdown, from 23 to 31 March 2020, and were followed every week for up to roughly 15 weeks. The TCR comes from an adult who was a healthcare worker with PCR-confirmed SARS-CoV-2 infection or an uninfected control (not recorded which). The material sequenced was whole blood.

For the CDR3, the sequence is CASSKGGTTGNTIYF. The DNA reads as follows: TGTGCCAGCAGCAAAGGGGGTACAACTGGAAACACCATATATTTT. In this chain, TRBV7-9 is recombined with TRBJ1-3; perhaps TRBD1 is the D gene, with 6 bases matching. Trimming takes 5 bases from V and 2 bases from J, and the germline ends sit 13 bases apart. In the germline V gene (reference sequence), CDR1 corresponds to SEHNR and CDR2 to FQNEAQ. The CDR3 goes from the cysteine to the phenylalanine over 15 residues. Only the CDR3 DNA is retained, 45 bases long and in frame from the first base.